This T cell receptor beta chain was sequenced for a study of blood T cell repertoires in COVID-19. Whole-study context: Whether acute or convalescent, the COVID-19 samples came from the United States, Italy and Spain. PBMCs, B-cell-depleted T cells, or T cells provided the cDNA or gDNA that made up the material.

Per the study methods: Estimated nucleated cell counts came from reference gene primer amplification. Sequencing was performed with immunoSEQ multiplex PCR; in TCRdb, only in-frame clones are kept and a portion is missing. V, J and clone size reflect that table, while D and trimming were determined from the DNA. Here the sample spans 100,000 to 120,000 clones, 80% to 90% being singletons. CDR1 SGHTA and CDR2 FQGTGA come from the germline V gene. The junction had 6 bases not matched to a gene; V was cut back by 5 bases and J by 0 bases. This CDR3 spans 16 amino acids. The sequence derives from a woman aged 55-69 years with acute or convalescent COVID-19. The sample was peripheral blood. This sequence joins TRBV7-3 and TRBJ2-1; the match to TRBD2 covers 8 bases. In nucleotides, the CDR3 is TGTGCCAGCAGCCCAAACCGGGGGGGCTCCTACAATGAGCAGTTCTTC. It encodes CASSPNRGGSYNEQFF.